Listed below are T cell receptor beta chains from one sample, sequenced in a study of blood T cells in healthy people across ages. TCRdb re-called the 5' RACE reads through MiXCR, storing one row per CDR3 protein. Of roughly 830,000 distinct CDR3 sequences listed, 62% are singletons. The sequenced sample was blood. All receptors derive from a man aged 30 to 45 in good health. CDR3s include the opening cysteine and the closing phenylalanine or tryptophan. The order of the fields is J gene, clone size, V gene, D gene, CDR3 DNA, CDR3 protein. A D gene is named only where the DNA matches it firmly. Size values are once, few and many counts, or a class for expanded clones, and some rows have none.

j_call: TRBJ2-3
clone_size: few
v_call: TRBV24-1
d_call: TRBD1
cdr3_nt: TGTGCCACCAGTGACCCGACAGGGGTCATCACAGATACGCAGTATTTT
cdr3_aa: CATSDPTGVITDTQYF

j_call: TRBJ2-3
clone_size: once
v_call: TRBV6-2/TRBV6-3
d_call: -
cdr3_nt: TGTGCCAGCGGCGGGACAGTCCGTTTAGATACGCAGTATTTT
cdr3_aa: CASGGTVRLDTQYF

j_call: TRBJ2-3
clone_size: -
v_call: TRBV29-1
d_call: TRBD1
cdr3_nt: TGCAGCGCTGCACAGGGGAAAGATACGCAGTATTTT
cdr3_aa: CSAAQGKDTQYF

j_call: TRBJ1-2
clone_size: -
v_call: TRBV4-3
d_call: -
cdr3_nt: TGCGCCAGCAGCCAAGATCAACAGCCTTATGGCTACACCTTC
cdr3_aa: CASSQDQQPYGYTF

j_call: TRBJ2-3
clone_size: -
v_call: TRBV29-1
d_call: -
cdr3_nt: TGCAGCGGTGTCCTGGCGGGGAGCACAGATACGCAGTATTTT
cdr3_aa: CSGVLAGSTDTQYF

j_call: TRBJ1-1
clone_size: -
v_call: TRBV27
d_call: TRBD1
cdr3_nt: TGTGCCAGCAGTCCCTGGACAGGGGATAACACTGAAGCTTTCTTT
cdr3_aa: CASSPWTGDNTEAFF

j_call: TRBJ2-3
clone_size: -
v_call: TRBV6-4
d_call: -
cdr3_nt: TGTGCCAGCAGTGACTTGGCCACAGATACGCAGTATTTT
cdr3_aa: CASSDLATDTQYF

j_call: TRBJ2-5
clone_size: -
v_call: TRBV7-8
d_call: TRBD2
cdr3_nt: TGTGCCAGCACCGGGACTAGCGAAACAGATACGCAGTACTTC
cdr3_aa: CASTGTSETDTQYF

j_call: TRBJ2-2
clone_size: -
v_call: TRBV20-1
d_call: -
cdr3_nt: TGCAGTGCTTCAGGGACCGGGGAGCTGTTTTTT
cdr3_aa: CSASGTGELFF

j_call: TRBJ1-1
clone_size: -
v_call: TRBV7-2
d_call: -
cdr3_nt: TGTGCCAGCAGCTTTACTCTGGGGAACACTGAAGCTTTCTTT
cdr3_aa: CASSFTLGNTEAFF

j_call: TRBJ2-2
clone_size: once
v_call: TRBV2
d_call: -
cdr3_nt: TGTGCCAGTGGCGGGACGACGAACACCGGGGAGCTGTTTTTT
cdr3_aa: CASGGTTNTGELFF

j_call: TRBJ2-3
clone_size: -
v_call: TRBV6-5
d_call: TRBD2
cdr3_nt: TGTGCCAGCAGGCCCCAAGCGGGAGGGCAGACGCAGTATTTT
cdr3_aa: CASRPQAGGQTQYF

j_call: TRBJ2-7
clone_size: -
v_call: TRBV4-3
d_call: TRBD2
cdr3_nt: TGCGCCAGCAGCCAAGAAGGAGCGGGGGGAACCTACGAGCAGTACTTC
cdr3_aa: CASSQEGAGGTYEQYF

j_call: TRBJ1-4
clone_size: -
v_call: TRBV2
d_call: TRBD1
cdr3_nt: TGTGCCAGCAGCGTCCCGGGACAGGGACGGGGTGAAAAACTGTTTTTT
cdr3_aa: CASSVPGQGRGEKLFF

j_call: TRBJ1-5
clone_size: -
v_call: TRBV11-3
d_call: -
cdr3_nt: TGTGCCAGCAGCTTATGGCCCCGCCAGCTCCTTTATTCAAATCAGCCCCAGCATTTT
cdr3_aa: CASSLWPRQLLYSNQPQHF

j_call: TRBJ2-5
clone_size: -
v_call: TRBV6-5
d_call: -
cdr3_nt: TGTGCCAGCAGTTACCTTAGACAAACAAGTCGAGAGACCCAGTACTTC
cdr3_aa: CASSYLRQTSRETQYF

j_call: TRBJ2-5
clone_size: -
v_call: TRBV27
d_call: -
cdr3_nt: TGTGCCAGCACCTCGGCTCAATTTTTGGGAGAGACCCAGTACTTC
cdr3_aa: CASTSAQFLGETQYF

j_call: TRBJ2-1
clone_size: -
v_call: TRBV4-3
d_call: TRBD2
cdr3_nt: TGCGCCAGCAGCCAAGGAATGACGGGGGGTCTAAACAATGAGCAGTTCTTC
cdr3_aa: CASSQGMTGGLNNEQFF

j_call: TRBJ2-5
clone_size: few
v_call: TRBV6-5
d_call: -
cdr3_nt: TGTGCCGCCGGAGAGAGGGAGACCCAGTACTTC
cdr3_aa: CAAGERETQYF

j_call: TRBJ2-5
clone_size: -
v_call: TRBV4-3
d_call: TRBD1
cdr3_nt: TGCGCCAGCAGCCAATTAGGGACAGGGAAAGAGACCCAGTACTTC
cdr3_aa: CASSQLGTGKETQYF

j_call: TRBJ2-3
clone_size: few
v_call: TRBV10-3
d_call: -
cdr3_nt: TGTGCCATCAGTGAGTCATTGGCAGATACGCAGTATTTT
cdr3_aa: CAISESLADTQYF

j_call: TRBJ2-5
clone_size: -
v_call: TRBV7-3
d_call: -
cdr3_nt: TGTGCCAGCAGCTTAACGGGGGGCTACAATGAGCAGTACTTC
cdr3_aa: CASSLTGGYNEQYF

j_call: TRBJ2-7
clone_size: -
v_call: TRBV7-9
d_call: -
cdr3_nt: TGTGCCAGCAGCTGGGTGGGCGGCGAGCAGTACTTC
cdr3_aa: CASSWVGGEQYF

j_call: TRBJ1-5
clone_size: -
v_call: TRBV20-1
d_call: TRBD1
cdr3_nt: TGCAGTGCAACCTTCGAGGGGGCGGATCAGCCCCAGCATTTT
cdr3_aa: CSATFEGADQPQHF